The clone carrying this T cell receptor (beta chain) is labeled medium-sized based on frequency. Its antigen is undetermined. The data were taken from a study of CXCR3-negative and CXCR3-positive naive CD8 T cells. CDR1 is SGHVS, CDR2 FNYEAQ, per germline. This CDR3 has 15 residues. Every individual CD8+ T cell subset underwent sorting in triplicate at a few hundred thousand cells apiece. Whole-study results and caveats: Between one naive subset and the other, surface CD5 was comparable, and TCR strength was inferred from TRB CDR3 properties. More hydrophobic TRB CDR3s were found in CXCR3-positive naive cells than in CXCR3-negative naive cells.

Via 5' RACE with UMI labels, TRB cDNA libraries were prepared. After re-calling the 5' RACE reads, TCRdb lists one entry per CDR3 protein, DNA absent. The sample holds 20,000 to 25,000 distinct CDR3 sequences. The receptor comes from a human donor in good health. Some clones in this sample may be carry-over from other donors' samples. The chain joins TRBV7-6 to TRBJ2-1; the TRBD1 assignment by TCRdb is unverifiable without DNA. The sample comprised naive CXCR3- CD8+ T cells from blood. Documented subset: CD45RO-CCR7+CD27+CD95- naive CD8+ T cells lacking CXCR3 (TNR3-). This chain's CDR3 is CASSIDRASYNEQFF.